The clone carrying this T cell receptor (beta chain) came up once. The sample originates from a study of beta chain features in type 1 diabetes. Germline V CDR1 and CDR2: GTSNPN, SVGIG (reference sequence). Trimming cost V 2 bases and J 3 bases, with 15 bases left between them. The CDR3 sequence is 15 residues long. Expressed TCRB transcripts were sequenced, since all the RNA that had been isolated was reverse transcribed. Libraries were prepared by immunoSEQ multiplex PCR; TCRdb keeps only in-frame clonotypes and omits some of them. The table shows a few hundred thousand clones, with about 15% occurring only once.

The chain employs TRBV30 and TRBJ2-3; perhaps TRBD2 as D (6 bases). This TCR was recovered from a woman under 30 in good health. Sequenced: naive CD4+ T cells from blood. CDR3 sequence: CAWSPGSPLTDTQYF. As DNA, the CDR3 is TGTGCCTGGAGTCCCGGGAGTCCGCTAACAGATACGCAGTATTTT. The whole variable domain, filled in from reference TRBV30 and TRBJ2-3, reads SQTIHQWPATLVQPVGSPLSLECTVEGTSNPNLYWYRQAAGRGLQLLFYSVGIGQISSEVPQNLSASRPQDRQFILSSKKLLLSDSGFYLCAWSPGSPLTDTQYFGPGTRLTVL.